This TCR beta chain was recovered during a study of beta chain features in type 1 diabetes. The whole isolated RNA underwent reverse transcription, so sequencing captured expressed TCRB transcripts. Mean read depth for naive, central memory and regulatory T cell samples was about 3.6 million reads. Sequenced by immunoSEQ multiplex PCR; TCRdb stores in-frame clones only, minus some. This table holds under 400,000 clones, around a fifth found once. Germline CDR1 SGHRS, CDR2 YFSETQ. V dropped 4 bases and J dropped 3; count of bases not matched to a gene: 12. This CDR3 has 17 residues. Isolation of CD4+ naive, central memory, regulatory and stem cell-like memory cells was achieved by sorting via CD45RO/CCR7/CD25/CD127/CD95/CD27.

Material for sequencing was naive CD4+ T cells from blood. The receptor was isolated from a woman under 30 in good health. This rearrangement joins TRBV5-1 to TRBJ2-5; 10 bases are shared with TRBD2. Here the CDR3 DNA reads TGCGCCAGCAGCCTCGTTCTAGCGGGGGCCAAAAAAGAGACCCAGTACTTC. Translation: CASSLVLAGAKKETQYF.